This T cell receptor (beta chain) was identified during a study of T cells after posttransplantation cyclophosphamide. The study's findings and limits: Tissue-infiltrating T cells from skin or gut overlapped little with blood T cells. Later blood repertoires were often dominated by clones from the donor CD8+ memory compartment. Recipient CMV seropositivity and CMV reactivation strongly tracked TRB clonality.

Worth noting for this clone: The target antigen is unknown.

Germline V gene lookup returns CDR1 ENHRY and CDR2 SYGVKD. V gave up 2 bases and J gave up 0 bases, with 8 bases separating them. The CDR3 spans 15 residues. The protocol was immunoSEQ multiplex PCR, while the TCRdb copy is restricted to in-frame clones and leaves out a portion. The sample records roughly 49,000 clones, 70% to 90% being singletons. The chain has TRBV10-3 and TRBJ1-5; D is unclear. The sample was PBMCs. This TCR was recovered from a man aged 25-45 years with a blood cancer, CMV-positive, and with a related stem cell donor. CDR3 protein: CAISEGAYSNQPQHF. In DNA form, the CDR3 reads TGTGCCATCAGTGAGGGAGCTTATAGCAATCAGCCCCAGCATTTT.